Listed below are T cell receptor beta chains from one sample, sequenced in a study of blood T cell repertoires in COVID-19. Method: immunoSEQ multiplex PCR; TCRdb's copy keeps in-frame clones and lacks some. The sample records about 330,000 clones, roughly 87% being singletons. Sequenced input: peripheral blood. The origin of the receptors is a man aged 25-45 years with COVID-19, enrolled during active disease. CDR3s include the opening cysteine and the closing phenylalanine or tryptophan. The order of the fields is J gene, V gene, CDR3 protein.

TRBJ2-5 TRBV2 CASSEAPIGSQETQYF
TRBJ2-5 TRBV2 CASSKLGQGIVETQYF
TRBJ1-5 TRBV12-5 CASGLPQGGYSNQPQHF
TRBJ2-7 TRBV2 CASSEFAAVLEQYF
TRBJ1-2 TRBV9 CASSPGQGGIDTF
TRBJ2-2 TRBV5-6 CASSLIPGTTGELFF
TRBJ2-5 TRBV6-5 CASSNPFGGETQYF
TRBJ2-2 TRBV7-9 CASSLGLAPTGELFF
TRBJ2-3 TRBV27 CASRDRGGTDTQYF
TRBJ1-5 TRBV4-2 CASSQVWRDSQPQHF
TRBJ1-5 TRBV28 CASSSMTGTYQPQHF
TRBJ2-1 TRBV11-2 CASSLRLAGIYNEQFF
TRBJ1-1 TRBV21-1 CASSPQGGLGTEAFF
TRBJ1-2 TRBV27 CASSSSPGQGANYGYTF
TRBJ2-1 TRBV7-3 CASSSRPYLGGQKIYNEQFF
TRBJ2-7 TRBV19 CASSKRGAQGYEQYF
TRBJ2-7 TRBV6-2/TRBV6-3 CASSYPLEKRSSYEQYF
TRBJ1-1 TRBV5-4 CASSLRGGNTEAFF
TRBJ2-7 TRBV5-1 CASSLAGTGDEQYF
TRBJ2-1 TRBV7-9 CASSSGLAGGIEQFF
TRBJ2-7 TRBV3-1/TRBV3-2 CASSQEGAGDEQYF
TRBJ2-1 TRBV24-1 CATSGQLADSYNEQFF
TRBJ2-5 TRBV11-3 CASSLVPGETQYF
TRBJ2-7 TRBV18 CASSPTGGPSYEQYF
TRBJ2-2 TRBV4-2 CASSQFGRAGSGELFF
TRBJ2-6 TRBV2 CASRRGFSGANVLTF
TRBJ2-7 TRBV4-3 CASSQDGRGGSYEQYF
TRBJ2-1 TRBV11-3 CASSISGRRAYNEQFF
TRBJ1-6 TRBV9 CASSPGDSPLHF